The T cell receptor beta chain described here comes from a study of T cell repertoires in cytomegalovirus infection. CDR1 and CDR2 (germline): SGHRS, YFSETQ. This CDR3 comprises 14 residues. The ends were cut back, 4 bases at V and 5 bases at J, with 16 bases in the middle. This clonotype appeared many times. Via MiXCR, TCRdb re-called the reads, giving one row per CDR3 protein. Of roughly 500,000 distinct CDR3 sequences detected, 11% appear once; the ten largest clones hold roughly a tenth. The receptor was derived from a human donor in good health (CMV status not recorded). Some clones in this sample may be carry-over from other donors' samples. The material sequenced was PBMCs. The chain recombines TRBV5-1 with TRBJ2-7; D is perhaps TRBD1 (5 bases). The DNA for the CDR3 is TGCGCCAGCAGCCCCGACAGTCCAGCCAACGAGCAGTACTTC. It translates to CASSPDSPANEQYF.